These T cell receptor beta chains were read from a single sample in a study of shared clonotypes between healthy human individuals. Some clones are missing from TCRdb's copy, which holds only in-frame ones; the method was immunoSEQ multiplex PCR. The data contain around 2.5 million clones, approximately 93% of them singletons. What was sequenced was naive CD4+ T cells from PBMCs. These receptors originate from a young man in good health. Some clones in this sample may be carry-over from other donors' samples. Both conserved end residues are part of each CDR3. D genes are given only for firm matches. The size field is filled for only some rows; it gives once, few, many or a size class.

TGTGCCAGCAGCCGAGTACTAGCGAGCACAGATACGCAGTATTTT | CASSRVLASTDTQYF | . | TRBV6-5 | TRBD2 | TRBJ2-3
TGTGCCAGCTTTTTGGCTGCCAAAAACATTCAGTACTTC | CASFLAAKNIQYF | . | TRBV6-8 | . | TRBJ2-4
TGTGCCAGCAGCTCAAATACTGAAGCTTTCTTT | CASSSNTEAFF | . | TRBV7-8 | . | TRBJ1-1
TGCGCCAGCAGCTTGGGCCCTACAGGGGTCGAAGAGACCCAGTACTTC | CASSLGPTGVEETQYF | . | TRBV5-1 | TRBD1 | TRBJ2-5
TGTGCCAGCAGCTCTGTAGCGGGGGGTTACAATGAGCAGTTCTTC | CASSSVAGGYNEQFF | . | TRBV7-2 | TRBD2 | TRBJ2-1
TGTGCCATCAGTGAGGGAGGCGGAATCTACGAGCAGTACTTC | CAISEGGGIYEQYF | . | TRBV10-3 | . | TRBJ2-7
TGCACCAGCAGGAGTAGCGGGGGCAATGAGCAGTTCTTC | CTSRSSGGNEQFF | few | TRBV1 | . | TRBJ2-1
TGCAGTGCTAGCAGCAACTATGGCTACACCTTC | CSASSNYGYTF | . | TRBV20-1 | . | TRBJ1-2
TGTGCCATCAGTGAGCGGGGGGCGGATGAAAAACTGTTTTTT | CAISERGADEKLFF | . | TRBV10-3 | . | TRBJ1-4
TGTGCCAGCAGCTTAGGCGGGGTAGCGGTAACCTACGAGCAGTACTTC | CASSLGGVAVTYEQYF | . | TRBV7-2 | . | TRBJ2-7
TGTGCCAGAAGCCCGGGGAGGGAGGCCGCCGGCACAGATACGCAGTATTTT | CARSPGREAAGTDTQYF | . | TRBV5-3 | TRBD2 | TRBJ2-3
TGTGCCAGCAGCGGTGGACTAGCGGCCACAGATACGCAGTATTTT | CASSGGLAATDTQYF | . | TRBV7-9 | TRBD2 | TRBJ2-3
TGTGCCAGCTCACCTCCGACAGGTATCCACGAGCAGTACTTC | CASSPPTGIHEQYF | . | TRBV18 | . | TRBJ2-7
TGTGCCACCCAGCCCCGTCGGGGTTTTCCCAGTGGCTACACCTTC | CATQPRRGFPSGYTF | . | TRBV6-5 | . | TRBJ1-2
TGTGCCAGCAGGGAACGGGACTATGGCTACACCTTC | CASRERDYGYTF | few | TRBV2 | . | TRBJ1-2
TGTGCCAGCAGCGTAGTAAGGGGCGGTGAGCAGTTCTTC | CASSVVRGGEQFF | . | TRBV9 | . | TRBJ2-1
TGTGCCAGCAGACTTGGCGGGAGTTCTGGGACAGATACGCAGTATTTT | CASRLGGSSGTDTQYF | . | TRBV28 | TRBD2 | TRBJ2-3
TGCGCCAGCAGCCAAAGAGGGGGGGAGCAGTACTTC | CASSQRGGEQYF | . | TRBV4-3 | . | TRBJ2-7
TGTGCCAGCGGCGGGACAGGGACGGGCATGAACACTGAAGCTTTCTTT | CASGGTGTGMNTEAFF | . | TRBV2 | TRBD1 | TRBJ1-1
TGTGCCAGCAGCTTTACTGGAAACACCATATATTTT | CASSFTGNTIYF | . | TRBV11-1 | . | TRBJ1-3
TGTGCCAGCAGTGAATACAGGAGCTCCTACGAGCAGTACTTC | CASSEYRSSYEQYF | . | TRBV25-1 | . | TRBJ2-7
TGTGCCAGCAGCTCCACGCGGGGACGGAGCGACATTCAGTACTTC | CASSSTRGRSDIQYF | . | TRBV7-8 | . | TRBJ2-4
TGTGCCAGCAGCCTGGACAGGGAGTACGAGCAGTACTTC | CASSLDREYEQYF | . | TRBV4-2 | TRBD1 | TRBJ2-7
TGCGCCAGCAGCTTGGTTCCCGGGGGGGTTATGAACACTGAAGCTTTCTTT | CASSLVPGGVMNTEAFF | . | TRBV5-1 | . | TRBJ1-1
TGTGCCAGCAGCCAGGAACGTAGCTACGGGAGTTCTTACGAGCAGTACTTC | CASSQERSYGSSYEQYF | . | TRBV27 | . | TRBJ2-7
TGTGCCAGCACCATCCCAGGGGGTAGGGGCACTGAAGCTTTCTTT | CASTIPGGRGTEAFF | . | TRBV28 | TRBD1 | TRBJ1-1
TGTGCCAGCAGCTTTTCTCGGGACCCAGGGGATGAGCAGTTCTTC | CASSFSRDPGDEQFF | . | TRBV7-3 | . | TRBJ2-1
TGTGCCAGCAGTGCATTAGCAGCATACAATGAGCAGTTCTTC | CASSALAAYNEQFF | . | TRBV2 | . | TRBJ2-1
TGTGCCAGCACCTCCGTTAGAGGATACTCCTACAATGAGCAGTTCTTC | CASTSVRGYSYNEQFF | . | TRBV11-2 | . | TRBJ2-1
TGTGCCAGTACATCCCTCGAGGTAGCCGGGGAGCTGTTTTTT | CASTSLEVAGELFF | . | TRBV19 | . | TRBJ2-2
TGTGCCAGCAGTTTACGTGGGACTAGCGGGAGGGGGCTCATTAAAGAGACCCAGTACTTC | CASSLRGTSGRGLIKETQYF | . | TRBV27 | TRBD2 | TRBJ2-5